This T cell receptor beta chain was recorded in a study of cytomegalovirus exposure and HLA in healthy donors. Findings of the study overall: A missense variant in DCLRE1C was later tied to TCR beta V- and J-gene trimming.

On this clone: Its antigen is still unknown.

PCR used 60 Vbeta primers and 13 Jbeta primers. The protocol was immunoSEQ multiplex PCR, while the TCRdb copy is restricted to in-frame clones and leaves out a portion. The profile shows under 150,000 clones, about 80% of them singletons. Germline CDR1 SGHDT, CDR2 YYEEEE. The CDR3 consists of 15 residues. V lost 2 bases and J lost 9, with 15 bases in between. The TCR originated in a woman aged 40 to 49 in good health and CMV-seronegative. Source material: PBMCs. The genes are TRBV5-6 and TRBJ1-6; D gene uncertain. CDR3 in amino acids: CASSFGRVAISPLHF. The CDR3 DNA is TGTGCCAGCAGCTTTGGCAGAGTAGCTATTTCACCCCTCCACTTT.